The rows below give T cell receptor beta chains drawn from one sample of a study of T cell repertoires in cytomegalovirus infection. MiXCR was run by TCRdb on the reads, yielding one entry per CDR3 protein. The data show around 440,000 distinct CDR3 sequences, 10% to 12% seen once. The sample comprised PBMCs. These receptors all come from a human donor in good health (CMV status not recorded). Some clones in this sample may be carry-over from other donors' samples. CDR3s include the opening cysteine and the closing phenylalanine or tryptophan. Fields, in order: J gene, V gene, CDR3 protein.

j_gene: TRBJ1-1
v_gene: TRBV27
CDR3aa: CASSPDRGRPEAFF

j_gene: TRBJ1-1
v_gene: TRBV11-1
CDR3aa: CASSSPTGTINTEAFF

j_gene: TRBJ1-4
v_gene: TRBV29-1
CDR3aa: CSVGLNEKLFF

j_gene: TRBJ2-1
v_gene: TRBV20-1
CDR3aa: CSARVILAGGDVLSSYNEQFF

j_gene: TRBJ1-2
v_gene: TRBV2
CDR3aa: CASGVRSGLDGYTF

j_gene: TRBJ2-5
v_gene: TRBV11-2
CDR3aa: CASSLRPSGKLGETQYF

j_gene: TRBJ1-5
v_gene: TRBV20-1
CDR3aa: CSSSPGHPLGNQPQHF

j_gene: TRBJ1-5
v_gene: TRBV6-2/TRBV6-3
CDR3aa: CASSSGSGEQPQHF

j_gene: TRBJ1-2
v_gene: TRBV5-4
CDR3aa: CASSLAGGNVYGYTF

j_gene: TRBJ1-2
v_gene: TRBV6-5
CDR3aa: CASSYGTGGPFYGYTF

j_gene: TRBJ1-5
v_gene: TRBV30
CDR3aa: CAWQGATGQPQHF

j_gene: TRBJ2-7
v_gene: TRBV7-3
CDR3aa: CASSRTSLDEQYF